This T cell receptor (beta chain) was found in a study of cytomegalovirus exposure and HLA in healthy donors (TCRdb year 2017). As for the study more broadly: According to an earlier analysis of a few hundred of the donors, about 179 million T cells yielded approximately 120 million unique TCR beta sequences and approximately 300 Gb of sequence data. The study aimed to test whether cataloging public T cell receptors could reveal signatures of past pathogen exposure. Rather than drawing on any new phenotypic data, the later analysis identified candidate immune exposures from TCR beta sequences and the way those sequences occurred across donors. To predict cytomegalovirus infection status, the study brought together high-throughput TCR immunosequencing, statistical association of individual TCRs with disease status, and machine learning. Four to six DR-DQ haplotypes were handled as single units for association and clustering, since linkage in the cohort was strong. Both class I and class II loci were covered by HLA typing, at four-digit resolution. Along with the approximately 650-subject first cohort, a separate validation cohort of more than 90 different subjects was used. To study patterns of TCR occurrence, a later analysis re-analyzed previously published TCR beta repertoires from more than 550 donors and added high-resolution HLA genotyping. Across 398 genotyped donors of the cohort, an average of about 250,000 unique TCR beta nucleotide sequences per donor were sequenced, and roughly a sixth of those sequences were non-productive. An earlier analysis of more than 450 of the donors used high-throughput TCR beta sequencing to judge whether each TCR beta V gene segment behaved as functional or pseudogenic. The number of typed donors differed by locus: about 629-630 for A, B, C, DRB1 and DQB1; approximately 530 for DQA1; about 600 for DPA1; and 400 to 480 for DPB1. Every discovery cohort repertoire had been produced on one sequencing platform. Of the roughly 400 genotyped donors, roughly 80% fell in the genetic ancestry cluster associated with self-reported Caucasian donors. An early release covering roughly 580 HLA-typed donors comprised about 300 gigabases of sequencing data and roughly 85 million unique TCR sequences. Donor age, sex, ethnicity and CMV serostatus were collected together with the repertoire data. A later genetic analysis used genome-wide SNP genotypes for about 60% of the roughly 670 donors, treating that subset as a discovery cohort. The T cell repertoires of 550 to 850 subjects were profiled by immunosequencing and related to cytomegalovirus serostatus.

This clone was observed a handful of times. It lacks a known antigen. Within one base of it there is no much larger clone, and no base qualities were kept. The cohort was made up of about 610 healthy bone marrow donors. All cohort members were sampled while nominally healthy, although unrecorded immune exposures were likely present. The donor was CMV seropositive and belonged to the group of some 290 seropositive cohort members. Each donor provided a peripheral blood sample, and peripheral blood mononuclear cells were used for TCR beta sequencing. Genomic DNA extraction from the blood cell samples was performed with the Qiagen DNeasy Blood Extraction Kit. The library was obtained by the immunoSEQ multiplex PCR assay. A mixture of 60 forward primers for TCR Vbeta segments and 13 reverse primers for TCR Jbeta segments was used in the multiplex PCR. Amplification of the CDR3 region of rearranged TCR beta genes was performed with a multiplex PCR assay on genomic DNA. On the Illumina HiSeq System, the amplified TCR beta libraries were sequenced as 87-base-pair reads. Processing in the source paper ran as follows. In a later analysis, 77 million or so unique TCR beta chains were counted across the roughly 670 repertoires, and around 11 million of these chains were shared by at least two donors. Raw reads were error-corrected and collapsed into unique sequences with a nearest-neighbor algorithm that merged closely related sequences to remove PCR and sequencing errors. Alignment of CDR3 sequences to IMGT reference sequences was used to assign V, D and J gene segments. Each retained sequence needed at least a six-nucleotide match to both a V gene segment and a J gene segment. Rearrangements were called productive when the CDR3 lacked stop codons and stayed in frame with V and J; all others were non-productive. CDR3 was defined by IMGT convention, running from the second conserved V-encoded cysteine to the conserved J-encoded phenylalanine. Sequences without an unambiguous match to a single V gene segment were excluded from the earlier analysis of several hundred of the donors. An earlier analysis of 500 to 600 of the donors classified V segments as functional when productive rearrangements were above 56.7% and as segregating when the standard deviation between donors was above 5%. A statistical classification framework was built to diagnose cytomegalovirus status from the catalog of TCR beta chain sequences. In a later analysis, TCR nucleotide sequences were compared against IMGT/GENE-DB human TR gene sequences so that V and J genes could be assigned. The TCRdist pipeline was used in a later analysis to assign CDR3 sequences and most-parsimonious VDJ recombination scenarios. A later analysis defined each TCR beta chain by its CDR3 amino acid sequence plus V-gene family, and excluded reads lacking a unique V-gene family. A later analysis removed over 500 highly shared, low-generation-probability nucleotide sequences to deal with suspected cross-contamination and a sequencing artifact. In a later analysis, a clonal expansion index was calculated for each public chain from normalized within-repertoire ranks of inferred template counts. A later analysis computed generation probabilities with a VDJ recombination model fitted to out-of-frame rearrangements, and checked the results against IGoR. Hypergeometric tests were used in a later analysis to score TCR-TCR, TCR-HLA and TCR-CMV co-occurrence, with a repertoire-size bias correction applied to the TCR pairs. False discovery rates were estimated in a later analysis by permuting HLA or CMV assignments 20 times. In a later analysis, co-occurring TCRs were grouped with DBSCAN, and TCRdist sequence similarity was added when clustering was performed within HLA-allele-positive subsets. Repertoires with fewer than 30,000 or more than 120,000 public chains, plus five repertoires with anomalous nucleotide sharing, were excluded from co-occurrence clustering. TCRdb re-hosts the immuneACCESS table, in-frame sequences only. Its copies lack some clones; in the studies checked, an unresolved V gene accounts for under half of them, and the cause for the rest is not known. That table is the source of V, J and clone size, and D and trimming were worked out from the DNA. The sample table holds almost 200,000 clones, of which about 76% were seen once. Jointly, the top ten make up more than 0.35% of the sample.

Overall results and qualifications from the work: Assigning TCR associations to individual alleles was difficult when HLA alleles, especially DR and DQ, strongly co-occurred. The classifier was reported to diagnose cytomegalovirus status with high specificity and sensitivity in both the original cohort and the validation cohort. A later analysis found that HLA-associated TCR beta chains were more clonally expanded and had lower generation probabilities than equally common non-associated chains. In the study, some 180 TCR beta chains were listed as associated with cytomegalovirus. A further reported finding was that TCR beta sequences accurately predicted the HLA-A and HLA-B alleles for most subjects in the first cohort. In a later analysis, the rate of TCR association differed among HLA loci, with DRB1 alleles having the most associated TCRs and HLA-C alleles having the fewest. The presence/absence analyses assumed that sequencing depth was roughly uniform across donors, and that assumption may not be true. Linkage disequilibrium might explain the correlated functional status among segregating V segments, but an unknown experimental factor could not be excluded. According to a later analysis, parvovirus B19, influenza, CMV and Epstein-Barr virus appeared linked to several top co-occurrence clusters. The authors suggested that the approach could potentially be generalized to other disease states and immunological phenotypes. Only TCR beta chains were sequenced in this cohort, and the absence of alpha or paired-chain data limited detectable features. A later genetic analysis reported fewer N-insertions in productive TCRs among donors in an Asian-associated ancestry cluster than the roughly 690-donor mean. At a false discovery rate of 0.05, a later analysis linked roughly 17,000 TCR beta sequences to specific HLA alleles. Because counts were too low, about 18 rarely observed V segments, including chromosome 9 orphons, were left out of the earlier analysis of 587 of the donors. Because HLA typing was unavailable for some donors at each locus, only the typed subset was used in association tests. In an earlier analysis of roughly 560 of the donors, most TCR beta V segments were observed in productive rearrangements about 87% or about 30% of the time, broadly matching IMGT annotations. Three of the identified cytomegalovirus-associated TCR beta chains were confirmed in vitro to be specific for cytomegalovirus antigens. A group of highly shared sequence variants was considered likely to be a technical artifact of the sequencing pipeline. Most TCR sequences were seen in very few donors, while some public TCRs were found in many individuals. In a later analysis, most CMV-associated TCR beta chains were found to appear HLA-restricted, with HLA associations seemingly driven largely by CMV exposure. An association between a missense DCLRE1C variant and V-gene and J-gene trimming of TCR beta chains was found in a later genetic analysis and replicated in an independent cohort. Immune exposure information for the cohort was limited to CMV serostatus.

The sequence came from a male donor in good health and CMV-seropositive. The sequencing input was PBMCs.

The CDR3 protein: CASSFPGQGGTEAFF. The DNA sequence is TGTGCCAGCAGCTTTCCGGGACAGGGTGGAACTGAAGCTTTCTTT. The chain uses TRBV5-5 and TRBJ1-1; the junction holds 9 bases that match TRBD1. As encoded in the germline V gene (reference sequence), CDR1 is SGHKS while CDR2 is YYEKEE. The CDR3 has 15 amino acids, counting the end cysteine and phenylalanine. Kept here is only the CDR3 DNA, which spans 45 bases and is read in frame from base 1. V is pruned by 2 bases and J by 5 bases, leaving 7 bases of the junction without a gene match.